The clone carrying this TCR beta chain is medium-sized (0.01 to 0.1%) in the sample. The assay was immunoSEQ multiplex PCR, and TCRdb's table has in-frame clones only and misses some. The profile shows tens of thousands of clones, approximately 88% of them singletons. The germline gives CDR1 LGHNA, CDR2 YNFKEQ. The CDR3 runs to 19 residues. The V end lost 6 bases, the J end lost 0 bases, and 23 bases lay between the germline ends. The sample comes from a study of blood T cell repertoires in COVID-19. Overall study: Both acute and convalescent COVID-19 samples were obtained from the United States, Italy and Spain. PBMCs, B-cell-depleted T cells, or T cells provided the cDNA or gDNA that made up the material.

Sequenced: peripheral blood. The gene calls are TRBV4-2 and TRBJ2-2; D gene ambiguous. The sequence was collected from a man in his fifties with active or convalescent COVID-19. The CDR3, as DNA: TGTGCCAGCAGACACCCTGGGCCTCAAGTCATCGCGAACACCGGGGAGCTGTTTTTT. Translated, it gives CASRHPGPQVIANTGELFF.